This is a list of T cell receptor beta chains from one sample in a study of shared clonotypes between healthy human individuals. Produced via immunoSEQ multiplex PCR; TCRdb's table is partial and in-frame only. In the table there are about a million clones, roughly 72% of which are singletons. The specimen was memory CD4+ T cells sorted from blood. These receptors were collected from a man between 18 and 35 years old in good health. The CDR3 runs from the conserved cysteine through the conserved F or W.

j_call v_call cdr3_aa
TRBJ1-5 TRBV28 CASSYSNQPQHF
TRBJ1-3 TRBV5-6 CASSDQFSGNTIYF
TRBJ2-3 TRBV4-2 CASSQEGQTDTQYF
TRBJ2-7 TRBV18 CASSPGDQLEQYF
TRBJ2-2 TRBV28 CAGGATGVTGELFF
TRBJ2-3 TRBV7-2 CASSSLGSGTDTQYF
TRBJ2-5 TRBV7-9 CASSLGKTSSDGGTQYF
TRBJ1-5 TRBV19 CASSPLTGQGHQPQHF
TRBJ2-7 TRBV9 CASSKRQGAYEQYF
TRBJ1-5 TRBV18 CASSPPGGDSNQPQHF
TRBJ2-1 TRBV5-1 CASSDTLGGSYNEQFF
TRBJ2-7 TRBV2 CASVVSGVTYEQYF
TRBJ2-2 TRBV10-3 CAKPPFWGGGRTGELFF
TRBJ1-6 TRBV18 CASSPEGRSNSPLHF